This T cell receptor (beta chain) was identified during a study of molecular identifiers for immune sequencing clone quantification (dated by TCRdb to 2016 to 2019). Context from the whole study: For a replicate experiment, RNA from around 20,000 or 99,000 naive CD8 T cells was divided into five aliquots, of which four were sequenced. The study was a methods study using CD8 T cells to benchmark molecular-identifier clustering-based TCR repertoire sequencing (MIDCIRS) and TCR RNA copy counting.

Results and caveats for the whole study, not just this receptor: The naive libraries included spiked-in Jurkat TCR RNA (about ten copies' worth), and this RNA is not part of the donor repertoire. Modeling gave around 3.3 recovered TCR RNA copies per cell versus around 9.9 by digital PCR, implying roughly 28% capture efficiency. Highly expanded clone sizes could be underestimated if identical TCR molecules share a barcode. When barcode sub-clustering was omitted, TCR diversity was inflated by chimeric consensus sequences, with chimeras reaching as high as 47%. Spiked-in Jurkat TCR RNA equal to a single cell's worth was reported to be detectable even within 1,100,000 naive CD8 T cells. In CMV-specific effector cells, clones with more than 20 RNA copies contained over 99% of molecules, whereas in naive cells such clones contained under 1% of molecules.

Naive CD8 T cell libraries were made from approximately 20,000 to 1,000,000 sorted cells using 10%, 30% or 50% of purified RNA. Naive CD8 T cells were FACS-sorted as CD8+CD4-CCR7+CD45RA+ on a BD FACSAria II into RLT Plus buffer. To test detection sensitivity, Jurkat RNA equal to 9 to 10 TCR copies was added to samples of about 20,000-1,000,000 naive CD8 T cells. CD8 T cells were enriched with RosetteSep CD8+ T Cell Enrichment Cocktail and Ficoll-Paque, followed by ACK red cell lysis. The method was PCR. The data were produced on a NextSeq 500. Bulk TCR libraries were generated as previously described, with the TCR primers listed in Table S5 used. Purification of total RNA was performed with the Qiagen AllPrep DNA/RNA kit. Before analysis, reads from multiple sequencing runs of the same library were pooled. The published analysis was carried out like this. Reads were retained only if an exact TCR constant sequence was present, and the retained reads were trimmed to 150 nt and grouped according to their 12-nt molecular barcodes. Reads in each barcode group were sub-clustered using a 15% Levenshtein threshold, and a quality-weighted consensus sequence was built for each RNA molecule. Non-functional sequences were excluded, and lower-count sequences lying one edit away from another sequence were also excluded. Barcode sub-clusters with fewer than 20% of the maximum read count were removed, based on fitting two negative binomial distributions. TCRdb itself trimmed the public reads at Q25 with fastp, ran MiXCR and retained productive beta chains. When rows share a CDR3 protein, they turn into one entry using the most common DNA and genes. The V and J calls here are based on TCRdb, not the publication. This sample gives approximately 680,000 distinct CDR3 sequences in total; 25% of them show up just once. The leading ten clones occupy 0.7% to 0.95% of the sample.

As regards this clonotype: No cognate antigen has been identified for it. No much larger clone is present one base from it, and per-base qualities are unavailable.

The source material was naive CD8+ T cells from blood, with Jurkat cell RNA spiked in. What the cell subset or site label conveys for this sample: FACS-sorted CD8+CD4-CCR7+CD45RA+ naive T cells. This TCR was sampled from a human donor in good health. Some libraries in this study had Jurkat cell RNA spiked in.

The DNA sequence reads TGTGCCAGCAGTCCAACAGAGATAAACACTGAAGCTTTCTTT. Translated, this is CASSPTEINTEAFF. The sequence joins TRBV12-3 or TRBV12-4 to TRBJ1-1, with no reliable assignment of the D segment. V and J lose 5 bases and 2 bases, and a span of 12 bases separates them. Its CDR3 holds 14 amino acids, cysteine through phenylalanine. Left in the record is the CDR3 DNA by itself, 42 bases read in frame from the first base.